The present T cell receptor (beta chain) was sequenced within a study of CD8+CD57+ T cells in acquired aplastic anemia. The wider study: Researchers reported that healthy donors averaged roughly 10 million reads for CD4+ cells.

CDR3 length equals 13 residues. CDR1 SQVTM and CDR2 ANQGSEA come from the germline V gene. Deletions cut 3 bases from V and 4 bases from J, with 12 bases between. Template material for TCR beta VDJ and CDR3 profiling consisted of genomic DNA. TCRdb re-derived calls from the reads in MiXCR, one entry per CDR3 protein. The data hold more than 150,000 distinct CDR3 sequences, with approximately 46% observed a single time. Sequencing was carried out using sorted CD4+, CD8+, or CD8+CD57+ T cells (not recorded which) from PBMCs. This TCR was recovered from a human donor in good health. The rearrangement links TRBV29-1 to TRBJ1-1; D is undetermined. CDR3 residues: CSVDRATSTEAFF. The CDR3 DNA follows: TGCAGCGTTGATCGGGCCACGAGCACTGAAGCTTTCTTT.